Following are 22 T cell receptor beta chains from one sample sequenced in a study of cytomegalovirus exposure and HLA in healthy donors. Sequencing was performed with immunoSEQ multiplex PCR; in TCRdb, only in-frame clones are kept and a portion is missing. Altogether 120,000 or so clones are present, around nine tenths being singletons, with the ten largest covering about 1.5%. The source material was PBMCs. The receptors shown here come from a young man in good health and CMV-seronegative.

This chain connects TRBV7-2 to TRBJ2-7; 8 nucleotides line up with TRBD1. This CDR3 is built from 13 residues. Unmatched junction bases numbered 3, after V lost 5 bases and J lost 3 bases. Germline CDR1 and CDR2: SGHTA and FQGNSA. The CDR3 spells CASSRDRHYEQYF. The DNA of the CDR3 is TGTGCCAGCAGCCGGGACAGGCACTACGAGCAGTACTTC.

The chain joins TRBV18 to TRBJ2-3, with 9 bases matching TRBD2. The CDR3 is 16 residues long. Trimming took 2 bases from V and 0 from J; bases not matched to a gene: 3. Germline V gene sequence: CDR1 KGHSH, CDR2 LQKENI. The CDR3 DNA sequence: TGTGCCAGCTCACCAGGACTAGCGACTAGCACAGATACGCAGTATTTT. Translation gives CASSPGLATSTDTQYF.

This clone was counted a single time. The chain joins TRBV11-2 to TRBJ1-3, with 12 bases fitting TRBD1. J gave up 4 bases and V 0 bases, and 4 bases lay outside the gene matches. CDR1 SGHAT and CDR2 FQNNGV come from the germline V gene. The CDR3 is 17 amino acids. CDR3 region: CASSLEPGQGAGNTIYF. CDR3 bases: TGTGCCAGCAGCTTAGAGCCGGGACAGGGGGCAGGAAACACCATATATTTT.

The count of this clone is one. CDR3 region: CASSPVSNIQYF. In nucleotides, the CDR3 is TGTGCCAGCAGTCCCGTGTCGAACATTCAGTACTTC. The chain combines TRBV2 with TRBJ2-4; D uncertain. CDR1 and CDR2 from the germline V gene are SNHLY and FYNNEI. The CDR3 has 12 amino acids. V gave up 5 bases and J gave up 7 bases, with 9 bases separating them. The full variable domain, in which reference TRBV2 and TRBJ2-4 provide the parts outside the CDR3, is EPEVTQTPSHQVTQMGQEVILRCVPISNHLYFYWYRQILGQKVEFLVSFYNNEISEKSEIFDDQFSVERPDGSNFTLKIRSTKLEDSAMYFCASSPVSNIQYFGAGTRLSVL.

This clone was seen only once. V is TRBV4-1 and J is TRBJ2-7, with D maybe TRBD2 (6 bases). Germline V gene sequence: CDR1 MGHRA, CDR2 YSYEKL. V was shortened by 4 bases and J by 1 base, with 23 bases between the two germline ends. CDR3 size: 18 residues. For the CDR3, the DNA is TGCGCCAGCAGCCTACGATCCCCGGGTAGCGGAATTTCCTACGAGCAGTACTTC. This translates into CASSLRSPGSGISYEQYF.

This clone has just one count. V is TRBV5-6 and J is TRBJ2-6; D is unclear. Germline-derived CDR1 and CDR2 are SGHDT and YYEEEE. Trimming took 5 bases from V and 2 from J, leaving 8 bases between them. The CDR3 sequence is 14 residues long. CDR3 nucleotides: TGTGCCAGCAGTCTTACGGCTGGGGCCAACGTCCTGACTTTC. Its translation is CASSLTAGANVLTF.

This clone turned up a few times. DNA for the CDR3: TGTGCCAGCGGAGACAGGGGTTTAGGCAATTCACCCCTCCACTTT. Residues: CASGDRGLGNSPLHF. The J gene is TRBJ1-6, the V gene TRBV25-1; the match to TRBD1 covers 8 bases. Germline CDR1 and CDR2: MGHDK and SYGVNS. The V segment lost 8 bases and the J segment 7 bases; nucleotides outside the gene matches: 10. The CDR3 runs 15 residues.

The chain employs TRBV5-4 and TRBJ2-7; the D gene is possibly TRBD1 (5 bases). This CDR3 has 12 amino acids. Deletions cut 4 bases from V and 6 bases from J, with 11 bases between. The germline V gene has CDR1 SGHNT and CDR2 YYREEE (reference sequence). For the CDR3, the DNA is TGTGCCAGCAGCATAGACAGTCGCGAGCAGTACTTC. This sequence encodes CASSIDSREQYF.

This clone was seen only a few times. The rearrangement joins TRBV30 to TRBJ1-5, with a possible D match to TRBD1 (5 bases). Germline lookup yields CDR1 GTSNPN and CDR2 SVGIG (reference sequence). Trimming pared 1 base from V and 1 base from J, leaving 8 bases between. The CDR3 spans 14 residues. The CDR3 coding sequence is TGTGCCTGGAGTGGGGGCACGAGCAATCAGCCCCAGCATTTT. This gives the protein CAWSGGTSNQPQHF. Together with reference TRBV30 and TRBJ1-5, the CDR3 gives the full variable domain: SQTIHQWPATLVQPVGSPLSLECTVEGTSNPNLYWYRQAAGRGLQLLFYSVGIGQISSEVPQNLSASRPQDRQFILSSKKLLLSDSGFYLCAWSGGTSNQPQHFGDGTRLSIL.

V usage is TRBV21-1 and J usage is TRBJ1-5; the table's TRBD1 call for D was not verified on the DNA. TRBV21-1 constitutes a pseudogene. This CDR3 comprises 16 residues. CDR3 in DNA: TGTGCCAGCAGCAGAGGCCAGGGGTCGGGCAATCAGCCCCAGCATTTT. This gives the protein CASSRGQGSGNQPQHF.

The chain carries TRBV5-1 and TRBJ1-2; D unresolved. Trimming shortened V by 0 bases and J by 4 bases, and 10 bases separated the two germline ends. Germline V CDR1 and CDR2: SGHRS, YFSETQ. There are 14 residues in the CDR3. The CDR3 region has the DNA TGCGCCAGCAGCTTGGCGCCTCTCGGCTATGGCTACACCTTC. It yields the protein CASSLAPLGYGYTF.

The chain recombines TRBV6-6 with TRBJ1-3; tentatively, D is TRBD1 (6 bases). The length of the CDR3 is 16 residues. The germline CDR1 and CDR2 sequences are MNHNY and SVGAGI (reference sequence). V was clipped by 0 bases and J by 4 bases, with 13 bases between them. CDR3 sequence: CASSYSTDSGGNTIYF. DNA for the CDR3: TGTGCCAGCAGTTACTCGACGGACAGTGGAGGAAACACCATATATTTT.

In this sample, this clone turned up once. The V gene is TRBV6-1, the J gene TRBJ2-7, with TRBD2 matching over 11 bases. Germline V gene lookup returns CDR1 MNHNS and CDR2 SASEGT. Trimming at V came to 4 bases and at J to 5 bases, leaving 4 bases not matched to a gene. This CDR3 comprises 14 residues. CDR3 residues: CASSVTSGTHEQYF. The CDR3 coding sequence is TGTGCCAGCAGTGTGACTAGCGGGACCCACGAGCAGTACTTC.

V and J are TRBV2 and TRBJ1-1; D is possibly TRBD1 (5 bases). Germline CDR1 reads SNHLY; CDR2 reads FYNNEI. Trimming removed 11 bases at V and 5 bases at J, with 18 bases between. The CDR3 consists of 13 residues. CDR3 residues: CAPWAGRLTEAFF. DNA for the CDR3: TGTGCCCCTTGGGCAGGGAGGTTGACTGAAGCTTTCTTT.

The chain is built from TRBV5-4 and TRBJ2-7; 8 nucleotides line up with TRBD2. Germline loops: CDR1 SGHNT, CDR2 YYREEE (reference sequence). The J segment lost 2 bases and the V segment lost 4 bases, leaving 8 bases of the junction unmatched. The CDR3 is made up of 15 amino acids. CDR3 loop: CASSSKRERTYEQYF. In DNA, the CDR3 is TGTGCCAGCAGCAGTAAGCGGGAGAGAACCTACGAGCAGTACTTC.

The chain links TRBV5-1 to TRBJ1-2, with 9 bases lining up with TRBD1. This CDR3 contains 13 residues. The germline CDR1 and CDR2 sequences are SGHRS and YFSETQ. V shed 2 bases and J 7 bases; nucleotides not matched to a gene: 3. CDR3 sequence (DNA): TGCGCCAGCAGCTTTGAACAGGGGGCTGGCTACACCTTC. It yields the protein CASSFEQGAGYTF. Drawing the rest from reference TRBV5-1 and TRBJ1-2, the complete variable domain is KAGVTQTPRYLIKTRGQQVTLSCSPISGHRSVSWYQQTPGQGLQFLFEYFSETQRNKGNFPGRFSGRQFSNSRSEMNVSTLELGDSALYLCASSFEQGAGYTFGSGTRLTVV.

This clone is a singleton in its sample. The chain combines TRBV5-5 with TRBJ1-5; 8 bases line up with TRBD1. The CDR3 consists of 15 residues. Germline loops: CDR1 SGHKS, CDR2 YYEKEE (reference sequence). The ends lost 6 bases at V and 7 bases at J; junction bases unmatched: 12. CDR3 residues: CASTSDRTGNQPQHF. Here the CDR3 DNA reads TGTGCCAGCACCTCGGACAGGACAGGGAACCAGCCCCAGCATTTT.

The chain employs TRBV5-1 and TRBJ2-3; 9 bases match TRBD1. J was trimmed by 4 bases and V by 2 bases; bases with no gene match: 5. CDR3 length equals 15 residues. CDR1 SGHRS and CDR2 YFSETQ come from the germline V gene. The CDR3 DNA is TGCGCCAGCAGCTTATACAGGGGGCGTGCAGATACGCAGTATTTT. It codes for CASSLYRGRADTQYF.

This chain joins TRBV6-6 and TRBJ1-1; the D is unclear. Germline CDR1 is MNHNY and CDR2 is SVGAGI (reference sequence). The CDR3 has 14 amino acids. V shed 0 bases and J shed 8 bases, with 13 bases lying between them. The DNA of the CDR3 is TGTGCCAGCAGTTACTCGAGTCAAGCTCGGGAAGCTTTCTTT. Protein: CASSYSSQAREAFF.

The V gene is TRBV30, the J gene TRBJ1-5; TRBD1 matches 9 bases. This CDR3 is 17 amino acids long. Germline lookup yields CDR1 GTSNPN and CDR2 SVGIG (reference sequence). The J segment lost 2 bases and the V segment lost 2 bases, leaving 10 bases of the junction unmatched. As DNA, the CDR3 is TGTGCCTGGAGTCGATTTACAGGGGGCGTCGGCAATCAGCCCCAGCATTTT. Encoded protein: CAWSRFTGGVGNQPQHF.

The chain couples TRBV18 to TRBJ1-1; tentative D call: TRBD1 (6 bases). V lost 6 bases and J 0 bases, leaving 11 bases between the germline ends. This CDR3 is built from 14 residues. Per germline, CDR1 KGHSH and CDR2 LQKENI. The CDR3 region has the DNA TGTGCCAGCTCTCTGGGACACCTGAACACTGAAGCTTTCTTT. Its translation: CASSLGHLNTEAFF.

The chain employs TRBV5-5 and TRBJ2-7; 10 bases are shared with TRBD2. After removal of 4 bases from V and 4 bases from J, the junction contained 11 bases not matched to a gene. CDR1 is SGHKS, CDR2 YYEKEE, per germline (reference sequence). The CDR3 spans 16 residues. The CDR3 DNA reads TGTGCCAGCAGCCCTTTAAGGACTAGCGGAGGGTACGAGCAGTACTTC. This codes for CASSPLRTSGGYEQYF. The entire variable domain, with the rest obtained from reference TRBV5-5 and TRBJ2-7, is as follows: DAGVTQSPTHLIKTRGQQVTLRCSPISGHKSVSWYQQVLGQGPQFIFQYYEKEERGRGNFPDRFSARQFPNYSSELNVNALLLGDSALYLCASSPLRTSGGYEQYFGPGTRLTVT.